Given below is one T cell receptor beta chain in context. Its antigen remains unidentified. Assay: immunoSEQ multiplex PCR; the TCRdb copy retains only in-frame clones and omits some. The sample shows some 21,000 clones, less than 90% of them seen only once. These data belong to a study of OX40 agonist ivuxolimab in advanced cancers. Study-wide results and caveats: At 0.1 to 3.0 mg/kg, clonal expansion of CD4+ and CD8+ blood T cells had occurred by week 6.

The CDR3 length is 14 residues. Per the germline V gene, CDR1 is MNHEY and CDR2 is SMNVEV (reference sequence). V was clipped by 6 bases and J by 4 bases; unmatched bases: 9. This receptor was obtained from an adult with an advanced solid tumor such as melanoma, head and neck, liver or kidney cancer. This chain links TRBV27 with TRBJ2-7, with 7 bases fitting TRBD1. Sequencing was performed on CD4+ or CD8+ T cells sorted from blood, taken in a trial of the OX40 agonist ivuxolimab. The CDR3 DNA reads as TGTGCCAGCAGCCAGGCGACAGGGCTATACGAGCAGTACTTC. The encoded protein is CASSQATGLYEQYF.